The 25 T cell receptor beta chains given below trace back to one sample, sequenced in a study of Ad26.COV2.S vaccination and SARS-CoV-2 variants. TCRdb keeps only in-frame clones here, not all; method: immunoSEQ multiplex PCR. The sample includes about 320,000 clones, just under 85% of them seen just once. The treatment: 19 received Ad26.COV2.S at low or high dose, single or two shots; 5 received placebo; per-sample allocation not given. Vaccine and placebo recipients were sampled on day 63 after the first injection. Sequencing used peripheral blood, obtained in a trial of Ad26.COV2.S vaccine versus placebo. The receptors come from a person aged 18-65 years who received the Ad26.COV2.S COVID-19 vaccine or a placebo.

V and J are TRBV2 and TRBJ1-1, with TRBD1 matching 7 bases. After removal of 4 bases from V and 0 bases from J, the junction contained 2 bases not matched to a gene. The CDR3 consists of 14 residues. Germline assignment: CDR1 SNHLY and CDR2 FYNNEI. The CDR3 sequence: CASSAGGMNTEAFF. CDR3 nucleotides: TGTGCCAGCAGTGCAGGGGGGATGAACACTGAAGCTTTCTTT.

This chain joins TRBV6-1 and TRBJ1-5, with TRBD1 matching 8 bases. The CDR3 length is 16 residues. CDR1 is MNHNS and CDR2 is SASEGT in the germline V gene. V was clipped by 0 bases and J by 2 bases; unmatched bases: 3. Here the CDR3 reads CASSEASGQGNQPQHF. In nucleotides, the CDR3 is TGTGCCAGCAGTGAAGCCTCGGGACAGGGCAATCAGCCCCAGCATTTT.

This chain uses TRBV5-1 with TRBJ2-1; 8 nucleotides agree with TRBD2. Germline V gene lookup returns CDR1 SGHRS and CDR2 YFSETQ. This CDR3 is built from 17 residues. Trimming took 0 bases from V and 0 from J; bases not matched to a gene: 5. This CDR3 reads CASSLGTGGSSYNEQFF. The CDR3 region has the DNA TGCGCCAGCAGCTTGGGTACGGGAGGGTCCTCCTACAATGAGCAGTTCTTC.

The chain links TRBV12-3 or TRBV12-4 to TRBJ2-7; maybe TRBD1 (5 bases). V lost 4 bases and J 6 bases, leaving 7 bases between the germline ends. This CDR3 spans 11 amino acids. The CDR3 here is CASSSGIEQYF. CDR3 coding DNA: TGTGCCAGCAGTTCAGGGATCGAGCAGTACTTC.

This clone was found once. CDR3 amino acids: CASNNGGQGLADEQYF. CDR3 in DNA: TGTGCCAGTAACAATGGGGGACAGGGGCTTGCGGACGAGCAGTACTTC. V gene TRBV19 combines with J gene TRBJ2-7; 10 nucleotides match TRBD1. The CDR3 consists of 16 residues. J was trimmed by 5 bases and V by 7 bases; bases with no gene match: 14. CDR1 is LNHDA, CDR2 SQIVND, per germline (reference sequence). The whole variable domain, filled in from reference TRBV19 and TRBJ2-7, reads DGGITQSPKYLFRKEGQNVTLSCEQNLNHDAMYWYRQDPGQGLRLIYYSQIVNDFQKGDIAEGYSVSREKKESFPLTVTSAQKNPTAFYLCASNNGGQGLADEQYFGPGTRLTVT.

V usage is TRBV9 and J usage is TRBJ2-2, with 8 bases aligning to TRBD2. The CDR3 runs to 16 residues. Germline V gene data show CDR1 as SGDLS and CDR2 as YYNGEE. J was trimmed by 2 bases and V by 6 bases; bases with no gene match: 9. The CDR3 bases are TGTGCCAGCAACAATGAGGGACTAGTAAACACCGGGGAGCTGTTTTTT. It codes for CASNNEGLVNTGELFF. Complete variable domain (other parts from reference TRBV9 and TRBJ2-2): DSGVTQTPKHLITATGQRVTLRCSPRSGDLSVYWYQQSLDQGLQFLIQYYNGEERAKGNILERFSAQQFPDLHSELNLSSLELGDSALYFCASNNEGLVNTGELFFGEGSRLTVL.

The chain employs TRBV10-1 and TRBJ1-5; weak D call: TRBD1 (5 bases). V lost 3 bases and J 6 bases, leaving 6 bases between the germline ends. In germline, CDR1 is WNHNN, CDR2 SYGVQD (reference sequence). This CDR3 is built from 12 residues. In DNA form, the CDR3 reads TGCGCCAGCAGTGATCAGGGTCAGCCCCAGCATTTT. It yields the protein CASSDQGQPQHF.

The chain carries TRBV5-1 and TRBJ2-1, with 8 bases lining up with TRBD2. With 2 bases clipped from V and 9 bases from J, the junction kept 7 bases outside the gene matches. Germline CDR1 is SGHRS and CDR2 is YFSETQ. This CDR3 has 14 residues. The CDR3, as DNA: TGCGCCAGCAGCTTACGGGGGGGTGAACGTGAGCAGTTCTTC. Its translation: CASSLRGGEREQFF.

V is TRBV5-1 and J is TRBJ2-1; 12 nucleotides line up with TRBD2. The CDR3 spans 16 residues. The V gene's germline CDR1 is SGHRS and CDR2 YFSETQ. V was clipped by 0 bases and J by 5 bases; unmatched bases: 3. The CDR3: CASSLVLAGGNNEQFF. The CDR3 DNA follows: TGCGCCAGCAGCTTGGTGCTAGCGGGGGGGAACAATGAGCAGTTCTTC.

The gene calls are TRBV5-1 and TRBJ1-2, with 8 nucleotides matching TRBD1. The CDR3 is made up of 16 amino acids. Germline CDR1 and CDR2: SGHRS and YFSETQ. Trimming at V came to 5 bases and at J to 2 bases, leaving 11 bases not matched to a gene. DNA for the CDR3: TGCGCCAGCAGAGCAGGGGGCGCAGCCGGGAACTATGGCTACACCTTC. This translates into CASRAGGAAGNYGYTF.

V usage is TRBV11-2 and J usage is TRBJ2-7; D gene uncertain. This CDR3 region has 15 residues. Germline lookup yields CDR1 SGHAT and CDR2 FQNNGV. V dropped 1 base and J dropped 2 bases, with 12 bases sitting between them. CDR3 in amino acids: CASSLGMDGAYEQYF. As DNA, the CDR3 is TGTGCCAGCAGCTTAGGTATGGATGGGGCCTACGAGCAGTACTTC.

This rearrangement joins TRBV6-1 to TRBJ1-2; maybe TRBD1 (6 bases). The CDR3 is 15 residues long. V lost 1 base and J 5 bases, leaving 14 bases between the germline ends. Per the germline V gene, CDR1 is MNHNS and CDR2 is SASEGT. CDR3 residues: CASSEGTAFRYGYTF. As DNA, the CDR3 is TGTGCCAGCAGTGAAGGGACAGCTTTTAGGTATGGCTACACCTTC.

The rearrangement links TRBV7-9 to TRBJ2-5, with TRBD1 matching over 9 bases. Unmatched junction bases numbered 12, after V lost 3 bases and J lost 1 base. Germline V lookup: CDR1 SEHNR, CDR2 FQNEAQ (reference sequence). The CDR3 loop spans 18 amino acids. CDR3 loop: CASSFIRTGASGQETQYF. For the CDR3, the DNA is TGTGCCAGCAGCTTCATCCGGACAGGGGCTTCGGGCCAAGAGACCCAGTACTTC.

The chain carries TRBV2 and TRBJ1-5, with 8 bases fitting TRBD1. CDR1 SNHLY and CDR2 FYNNEI come from the germline V gene. The V and J ends lost 6 bases and 5 bases, in that order; junction bases with no gene match: 6. The CDR3 consists of 14 residues. The DNA of the CDR3 is TGTGCCAGCAGAAATGGACAGGGCTATCAGCCCCAGCATTTT. Protein sequence: CASRNGQGYQPQHF.

This chain links TRBV4-1 with TRBJ1-1; a possible D gene is TRBD1 (5 bases). V was cut by 4 bases and J by 0 bases, with 9 bases left in between. CDR3 length: 14 amino acids. CDR1 and CDR2 from the germline V gene are MGHRA and YSYEKL. CDR3 sequence: CASSRPGLNTEAFF. The CDR3 nucleotides read TGCGCCAGCAGCCGTCCGGGACTGAACACTGAAGCTTTCTTT.

This rearrangement joins TRBV11-2 to TRBJ2-1, with D tentatively TRBD1 (6 bases). V gave up 5 bases and J gave up 9 bases, with 17 bases separating them. This CDR3 has 14 amino acids. CDR1 is SGHAT, CDR2 FQNNGV, per germline. CDR3 sequence: CASSQSTGYGEQFF. The DNA for the CDR3 is TGTGCCAGCAGCCAATCAACAGGGTACGGTGAGCAGTTCTTC.

In its sample, this clone was seen a few times. The rearrangement uses TRBV2 and TRBJ1-5; a weak D match, TRBD1 (5 bases). V was pared by 3 bases and J by 2 bases, with 14 bases between. The CDR3 is 16 amino acids. CDR1 SNHLY and CDR2 FYNNEI come from the germline V gene. The CDR3 loop reads CASSDRGAGGNQPQHF. The CDR3 coding sequence is TGTGCCAGCAGTGATAGAGGGGCCGGGGGCAATCAGCCCCAGCATTTT.

The chain joins TRBV6-5 to TRBJ2-5; unclear D gene. Looked up from germline, CDR1 is MNHEY and CDR2 is SVGAGI. The CDR3 is 14 amino acids. V lost 2 bases, J lost 5 bases, and 12 bases lay in between. The CDR3 reads CASSYTVLWETQYF. The CDR3, as DNA: TGTGCCAGCAGTTACACAGTCCTCTGGGAGACCCAGTACTTC.

This chain joins TRBV5-8 and TRBJ1-2, with a weak D call TRBD1 (5 bases). V gave up 2 bases and J gave up 0 bases, with 17 bases separating them. The CDR3 has 17 amino acids. Per the germline V gene, CDR1 is SGHTS and CDR2 is YDEGEE. Here the CDR3 DNA reads TGTGCCAGCAGCTTCAATGGAGGGGCAGGGACTAACTATGGCTACACCTTC. It codes for CASSFNGGAGTNYGYTF. The complete variable domain, with remaining parts taken from reference TRBV5-8 and TRBJ1-2, reads EAGVTQSPTHLIKTRGQQATLRCSPISGHTSVYWYQQALGLGLQFLLWYDEGEERNRGNFPPRFSGRQFPNYSSELNVNALELEDSALYLCASSFNGGAGTNYGYTFGSGTRLTVV.

This chain joins TRBV27 and TRBJ2-2; no clear D. This CDR3 has 14 residues. Germline V gene sequence: CDR1 MNHEY, CDR2 SMNVEV (reference sequence). Trimming cost V 8 bases and J 0 bases, with 10 bases left between them. CDR3 in DNA: TGTGCCAGCCATTGGGCTCCGAACACCGGGGAGCTGTTTTTT. Its translation is CASHWAPNTGELFF.

This chain joins TRBV5-1 and TRBJ2-3; D tentatively fits TRBD1 or TRBD2 (5 bases each). CDR3 size: 15 residues. V was shortened by 3 bases and J by 0 bases, with 11 bases between the two germline ends. Germline-derived CDR1 and CDR2 are SGHRS and YFSETQ. The CDR3 region has the DNA TGCGCCAGCAGCTCCAGACAGCGGAGCACAGATACGCAGTATTTT. It encodes CASSSRQRSTDTQYF.

V usage is TRBV13 and J usage is TRBJ2-5; 10 bases line up with TRBD2. The CDR3 is 16 residues long. CDR1 is PRHDT, CDR2 FYEKMQ, per germline (reference sequence). V lost 3 bases to trimming and J lost 3 bases; unmatched junction nucleotides: 7. CDR3 sequence: CASSFSRLAGEETQYF. For the CDR3, the DNA is TGTGCCAGCAGCTTCTCAAGGCTAGCGGGGGAAGAGACCCAGTACTTC.

The V and J genes are TRBV7-6 and TRBJ2-3; D remains ambiguous. The germline gives CDR1 SGHVS, CDR2 FNYEAQ. CDR3 length equals 16 residues. V lost 0 bases and J 2 bases, leaving 12 bases between the germline ends. This CDR3 is CASSLARLDYTDTQYF. The CDR3 DNA reads TGTGCCAGCAGCTTAGCTAGGCTGGATTACACAGATACGCAGTATTTT.

A few counts support this clone. This sequence joins TRBV29-1 and TRBJ1-4, with 7 nucleotides matching TRBD1. CDR1 and CDR2 from the germline V gene are SQVTM and ANQGSEA. The CDR3 is 13 amino acids. V gave up 7 bases and J gave up 7 bases; unmatched junction bases: 9. The CDR3 loop reads CSGRGGIAEKLFF. The CDR3 bases are TGCAGCGGAAGAGGGGGCATTGCTGAAAAACTGTTTTTT.

The rearrangement joins TRBV28 to TRBJ1-4, with 9 bases fitting TRBD1. Germline V gene lookup returns CDR1 MDHEN and CDR2 SYDVKM. The CDR3 totals 17 residues. The V segment lost 5 bases and the J segment 1 base; nucleotides outside the gene matches: 8. The DNA for the CDR3 is TGTGCCAGCAGTCCCGGGACAGGGAGGGAAACTAATGAAAAACTGTTTTTT. It specifies CASSPGTGRETNEKLFF.